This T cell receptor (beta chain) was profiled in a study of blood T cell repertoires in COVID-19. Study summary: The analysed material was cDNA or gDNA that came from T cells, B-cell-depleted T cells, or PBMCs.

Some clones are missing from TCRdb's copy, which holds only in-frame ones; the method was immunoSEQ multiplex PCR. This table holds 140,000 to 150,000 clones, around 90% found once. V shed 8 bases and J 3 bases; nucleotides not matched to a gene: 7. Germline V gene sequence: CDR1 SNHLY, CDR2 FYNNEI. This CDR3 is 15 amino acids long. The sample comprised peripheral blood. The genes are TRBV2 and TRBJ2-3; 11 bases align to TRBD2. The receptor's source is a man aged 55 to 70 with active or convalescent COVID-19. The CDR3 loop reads CASGRRLAGTDTQYF. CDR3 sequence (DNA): TGTGCCAGCGGCCGCAGACTAGCGGGGACAGATACGCAGTATTTT.